This T cell receptor (beta chain) came from a study of OX40 agonist ivuxolimab in advanced cancers. At the level of the whole study: Ivuxolimab was an agonistic, fully human IgG2 monoclonal antibody directed against OX40 (CD134), a costimulatory receptor. Prior anti-PD-1, anti-PD-L1 or anti-CTLA-4 therapy was permitted, and checkpoint inhibitors had been received by under 50% of dose-escalation patients. The purpose of peripheral TCRbeta sequencing was to test whether ivuxolimab changed TCR sequence diversity and led to clonal T-cell expansion. Partial responses were achieved by three dose-escalation patients, of whom one had hepatocellular carcinoma and two had cutaneous melanoma. The paper reports the monotherapy dose-escalation portion (N of about 50 patients) of the phase I ivuxolimab trial. Among the roughly 50 dose-escalation patients, about 20 had hepatocellular carcinoma, 15 or so melanoma, 9 renal cell carcinoma and 9 head and neck cancer. In the dose-escalation cohort, 82.7% of patients were male, and the mean age was around 60 years, with a range of about 20 to 90. Intravenous ivuxolimab was administered to patients every 2 weeks at six dose levels: 0.01, 0.1, 0.3, 1.5, 3 and 10 mg/kg. The full study reports these points: At doses of 0.1 to 3.0 mg/kg, clonal expansion of both CD4+ and CD8+ blood T cells was observed from baseline to week 6. After ivuxolimab, CD8+ T cells had more expanded clones than CD4+ T cells on average. In partial responders in the 0.1-3.0 mg/kg groups, normalized peripheral clonal expansion was found to be among the lowest, especially among CD8+ T cells. The antigen specificity of the clonally expanded peripheral T cells was not determined. Low levels of normalized T-cell clonal expansion were also seen in some nonresponding patients.

The germline V gene (reference sequence) sets CDR1 to LNHDA and CDR2 to SQIVND. Trimming accounts for 5 bases at V and 6 bases at J, while the number of junction bases matched to no gene is 5. The CDR3 holds 13 amino acids from the cysteine to the phenylalanine. Just the 39-base CDR3 DNA is kept, in frame starting at base 1. Comments on this clone: This clone's antigen is unknown. No base quality values were provided; no much bigger clone lies one nucleotide off.

To sequence the TCRbeta CDR3 region, genomic DNA was isolated from the sorted cells. TCRbeta CDR3 regions were sequenced using the immunoSEQ Assay. TCRdb provides this immuneACCESS table in a form limited to in-frame rearrangements. Some clones are lacking; in checked studies, under half of them reflect an unresolved V gene, and why the rest are absent is not known. In this sample the table shows around 71,000 clones, about 88% of which occur a single time. Around 0.99% of the sample rests with the top ten. The trial excluded patients who had a history of autoimmune disease or who were on systemic immunosuppression. Peripheral blood for TCR sequencing was collected from all dose cohorts at baseline, on cycle 4 day 1, and on cycle 7 day 1. Samples came from an open-label, multicenter, first-in-human phase I dose-escalation trial of ivuxolimab. Adults with locally advanced or metastatic melanoma, renal cell carcinoma, hepatocellular carcinoma or head and neck squamous cell carcinoma were enrolled in the trial. CD4+ and CD8+ T cells were sorted separately from peripheral blood before TCR sequencing.

This chain joins TRBV19 to TRBJ2-7, with TRBD1 identical over 9 junction bases. The sample was CD4+ or CD8+ T cells sorted from blood, taken in a trial of the OX40 agonist ivuxolimab. This sequence was found in an adult with an advanced solid tumor such as melanoma, head and neck, liver or kidney cancer. The sequenced DNA: TGTGCCAGTAGTCGACAGGGGGACGGCGAGCAGTACTTC. Its protein is CASSRQGDGEQYF.